The sequence of this TCR beta chain was determined in a study of breast tumors, draining lymph nodes, adjacent tissues. There are 20 residues in the CDR3. Trimming took off 5 bases at V and 4 bases at J, with 31 bases between the two ends. Germline assignment: CDR1 SEHNR and CDR2 FQNEAQ (reference sequence). Using its own MiXCR run on the multiplex PCR reads, TCRdb lists one record per CDR3 protein. The table includes more than 200,000 distinct CDR3 sequences, about a third detected once. This clonotype was counted at least ten times. Samples came from axillary lymph nodes draining the breast cancer. This receptor was obtained from a female donor with breast cancer. Some clones in this sample may be carry-over from other donors' samples. The J gene is TRBJ2-3, the V gene TRBV7-9; D is perhaps TRBD2 (6 bases). The sample was axillary lymph node tissue. In nucleotides, the CDR3 is TGTGCCAGCAGCCGAAATGGGGGGAACGCGAGATGGCAGTATCCAGATACGCAGTATTTT. Its protein is CASSRNGGNARWQYPDTQYF.